This T cell receptor beta chain came from a study of circulating CD8 cells and anti-PD-1 response in melanoma. General study points: At M1, fewer than 8% of TRB clonotypes appeared in multiple subsets. Patients included both untreated and previously treated individuals. Generally, no replicate experiments were performed.

Per the germline V gene, CDR1 is MDHEN and CDR2 is SYDVKM. The V end lost 2 bases, the J end lost 5 bases, and 10 bases lay between the germline ends. The CDR3 has 14 residues. Each library started from 15 ng of total RNA using the QIAseq Immune Repertoire TCR panel. One entry per CDR3 protein, called by TCRdb with MiXCR from the reads. Altogether hundreds of distinct CDR3 sequences are present, 7% being singletons, with the ten largest covering approximately 31%. This clonotype is labeled as large (0.1 to 1%). The antigen is not known. Sorting of live CD3+CD8+TCRalphabeta+ cells by PD-1 and/or TIGIT gave four subsets.

The V and J genes are TRBV28 and TRBJ2-4, with D tentatively TRBD2 (5 bases). The material sequenced was CD8+ T cells from PBMCs, taken at baseline or after one month of anti-PD-1 therapy (not recorded which). The TCR was taken from a human donor with melanoma. The CDR3 loop is CASSLRLAENIQYF. The CDR3 coding sequence is TGTGCCAGCAGTTTAAGGCTAGCTGAAAACATTCAGTACTTC.